This entry describes one T cell receptor beta chain. Participants spanned ages about 18 to 95 years and resided in 20 to 25 US areas. V trimming: 3 bases; J trimming: 2 bases; junction bases outside the gene matches: 5. Per germline, CDR1 ENHRY and CDR2 SYGVKD. The CDR3 spans 16 residues. These data originate in a study of blood T cell repertoires in COVID-19. About the research overall: The origin of the acute and convalescent COVID-19 samples was the United States, Italy and Spain. From T cells, B-cell-depleted T cells, or PBMCs came the material, which was cDNA or gDNA.

Authors' methods: Amplification of reference gene primers provided the estimated nucleated cell counts. Sequenced by immunoSEQ multiplex PCR; TCRdb stores in-frame clones only, minus some. The D gene and trimming were derived from the DNA, and the V and J assignments and clone size from that table. Counted here are roughly 200,000 clones, over 85% occurring once; the ten biggest clones make up less than 4%. The material sequenced was PBMCs or T cells enriched from blood (not recorded which). This TCR was recovered from a woman aged 25 to 39 with acute COVID-19. V and J are TRBV10-3 and TRBJ1-3; 9 positions agree with TRBD1. CDR3 amino acids: CAISDWGQGPGNTIYF. DNA for the CDR3: TGTGCCATCAGTGACTGGGGACAGGGTCCTGGAAACACCATATATTTT.